This section outlines one TCR beta chain sequence together with its context. The target antigen is unknown. This entry is derived from a study of graft-versus-host responses after intestinal transplantation. Study as a whole: In this cohort, recipients had multivisceral, liver-intestinal, or isolated intestinal transplants. For approximately three years after anti-thymocyte globulin induction, all recipients took tacrolimus and steroids. General study points: Recipient-marrow GvH clones were detected, some having first appeared in ileum or blood. The presence of high graft-versus-host to host-versus-graft clonal ratios in allografts characterized patients with graft-donor T cell macrochimerism.

The CDR3 extends over 14 amino acids. The V end was cut by 6 bases, the J end by 4 bases, with 16 bases between. Germline values: CDR1 MNHEY, CDR2 SVGAGI. Libraries were prepared by immunoSEQ multiplex PCR; TCRdb keeps only in-frame clonotypes and omits some of them. Here the sample spans some 36,000 clones, approximately 95% being singletons. This TCR was sampled from a human donor who was the organ donor for an intestinal transplant. This chain joins TRBV6-5 and TRBJ2-7; D is uncertain. Sequencing used unstimulated CD4+ T cells sorted from spleen or lymph node cells, obtained before transplant. The CDR3 protein is CASSSHGLVYEQYF. CDR3 sequence (DNA): TGTGCCAGCAGCTCGCACGGGCTGGTATACGAGCAGTACTTC.